This is a list of T cell receptor beta chains from one sample in a study of shared clonotypes between healthy human individuals. The data were produced by immunoSEQ multiplex PCR, yet TCRdb's version contains in-frame clones alone and is incomplete. Among about 1 million clones listed, approximately 68% were seen once. The source material was memory CD4+ T cells sorted from blood. Receptors originate from a man aged 18-30 years in good health. Each CDR3 is given with its conserved first and last residue. The D gene is left open where the match is weak. Rows give clone size only sometimes, using once, few, many, or a class for an expanded clone.

V	D	size	J	CDR3	DNA
TRBV5-6	NA	NA	TRBJ1-6	CASSPFDKGNSPLHF	TGTGCCAGCAGCCCCTTCGATAAGGGGAATTCACCCCTCCACTTT
TRBV18	NA	NA	TRBJ1-1	CASSQQGTEAFF	TGTGCCAGCTCACAACAGGGCACTGAAGCTTTCTTT
TRBV27	NA	once	TRBJ2-3	CASSLGLATGTDTQYF	TGTGCCAGCAGTCTCGGACTCGCCACGGGCACAGATACGCAGTATTTT
TRBV6-5	NA	NA	TRBJ1-2	CASSEQNYGYTF	TGTGCCAGCAGTGAGCAGAACTATGGCTACACCTTC
TRBV5-1	NA	few	TRBJ1-1	CASSLVPGPYTEAFF	TGCGCCAGCAGCTTGGTCCCCGGGCCTTACACTGAAGCTTTCTTT
TRBV11-3	NA	NA	TRBJ2-3	CASSLGVAGVASGDTQYF	TGTGCCAGCAGCTTAGGAGTAGCCGGCGTAGCTTCTGGAGATACGCAGTATTTT
TRBV7-2	NA	NA	TRBJ2-1	CASSLVSSADEQFF	TGTGCCAGCAGCTTAGTTTCTAGTGCCGATGAGCAGTTCTTC
TRBV5-1	NA	NA	TRBJ2-7	CASSLYSTSYEQYF	TGCGCCAGCAGCTTGTATAGCACTTCCTACGAGCAGTACTTC
TRBV10-3	TRBD1	NA	TRBJ1-2	CAISGGTGDHGYTF	TGTGCCATCAGTGGGGGGACAGGGGATCATGGCTACACCTTC
TRBV7-8	NA	NA	TRBJ2-7	CASSLVSLLEQYF	TGTGCCAGCAGCTTAGTGTCACTTTTAGAGCAGTACTTC
TRBV27	NA	NA	TRBJ2-2	CASSFQGRDTGELFF	TGTGCCAGCAGTTTTCAGGGAAGGGACACCGGGGAGCTGTTTTTT
TRBV5-1	TRBD1	NA	TRBJ2-2	CASSLGQGLWSGELFF	TGCGCCAGCAGCTTGGGACAGGGGTTATGGTCCGGGGAGCTGTTTTTT
TRBV18	NA	few	TRBJ2-2	CASSLDLQNTGELFF	TGTGCCAGCTCACTGGACTTACAGAACACCGGGGAGCTGTTTTTT
TRBV7-9	NA	NA	TRBJ1-1	CASSPDWNTEAFF	TGTGCCAGCAGCCCCGACTGGAACACTGAAGCTTTCTTT
TRBV19	TRBD1	NA	TRBJ1-5	CASNSPGTGVQPQHF	TGTGCCAGTAACTCCCCCGGGACAGGGGTCCAGCCCCAGCATTTT
TRBV4-3	NA	NA	TRBJ2-3	CASSQGAGTSTDTQYF	TGCGCCAGCAGCCAAGGGGCGGGGACTAGCACAGATACGCAGTATTTT
TRBV9	NA	few	TRBJ2-2	CASSVGLELNTGELFF	TGTGCCAGCAGCGTAGGACTAGAATTGAACACCGGGGAGCTGTTTTTT
TRBV9	TRBD2	NA	TRBJ2-1	CASSVGREGRPSSYNEQFF	TGTGCCAGCAGCGTAGGGAGGGAGGGGCGACCAAGCTCCTACAATGAGCAGTTCTTC
TRBV2	NA	NA	TRBJ2-2	CASSPDRRGTGELFF	TGTGCCAGCAGTCCTGACAGAAGGGGCACCGGGGAGCTGTTTTTT
TRBV19	TRBD2	NA	TRBJ2-5	CASSGLAGSGETQYF	TGTGCCAGTAGTGGACTAGCGGGTTCTGGAGAGACCCAGTACTTC
TRBV13	NA	many	TRBJ2-7	CASSSDDRKEQYF	TGTGCCAGCAGCTCAGACGACCGAAAGGAGCAGTACTTC
TRBV7-9	NA	NA	TRBJ1-6	CASSSSNLDNSPLHF	TGTGCCAGCAGTTCCTCGAACTTAGATAATTCACCCCTCCACTTT
TRBV6-5	NA	NA	TRBJ1-4	CASSYEAGWNEKLFF	TGTGCCAGCAGTTATGAGGCAGGGTGGAATGAAAAACTGTTTTTT
TRBV5-1	NA	NA	TRBJ2-6	CASSKDSRGSGANVLTF	TGCGCCAGCAGCAAGGACAGCCGTGGCTCTGGGGCCAACGTCCTGACTTTC
TRBV6-1	NA	NA	TRBJ2-1	CASRYRDRLNEQFF	TGTGCCAGCAGGTACCGGGACCGCCTCAATGAGCAGTTCTTC
TRBV2	TRBD1	NA	TRBJ2-7	CASTRQGYYEQYF	TGTGCCAGCACTCGACAGGGTTACTACGAGCAGTACTTC
TRBV5-3	TRBD1	NA	TRBJ2-2	CARSHGQGIGELFF	TGTGCCAGAAGCCATGGACAGGGGATCGGGGAGCTGTTTTTT
TRBV5-1	TRBD1	NA	TRBJ1-3	CASSTRTGSGNTIYF	TGCGCCAGCAGCACCCGGACAGGTTCTGGAAACACCATATATTTT
TRBV14	TRBD2	NA	TRBJ2-2	CASSQSGSKNTGELFF	TGTGCCAGCAGCCAAAGCGGGAGTAAGAACACCGGGGAGCTGTTTTTT
TRBV7-9	NA	NA	TRBJ1-6	CASSFAGRDNSPLHF	TGTGCCAGCAGCTTTGCAGGGCGGGATAATTCACCCCTCCACTTT
TRBV5-4	TRBD2	once	TRBJ2-7	CASSPGLAGGYEQYF	TGTGCCAGCAGCCCGGGACTAGCGGGAGGGTACGAGCAGTACTTC
TRBV27	NA	NA	TRBJ1-6	CASSLMGRSLSSYNSPLHF	TGTGCCAGCAGTTTGATGGGACGGAGCTTGAGCTCCTATAATTCACCCCTCCACTTT
TRBV6-1	NA	NA	TRBJ2-7	CASSQERGSTYEQYF	TGTGCCAGCAGTCAAGAGAGGGGTTCGACGTACGAGCAGTACTTC
TRBV28	TRBD1	NA	TRBJ2-7	CASSRDSSYEQYF	TGTGCCAGCAGTAGGGACAGCTCCTACGAGCAGTACTTC
TRBV29-1	NA	NA	TRBJ2-5	CSFRRQETQYF	TGCAGCTTCCGGCGGCAAGAGACCCAGTACTTC
TRBV7-9	TRBD2	once	TRBJ2-5	CASSPRGGVETQYF	TGTGCCAGCAGCCCACGGGGGGGCGTTGAGACCCAGTACTTC
TRBV7-9	NA	once	TRBJ1-3	CASSLAGHHSGNTIYF	TGTGCCAGCAGCTTAGCCGGACATCACTCTGGAAACACCATATATTTT
TRBV20-1	TRBD1	once	TRBJ1-2	CSAPRGPGYTF	TGCAGTGCTCCCAGGGGGCCTGGCTACACCTTC
TRBV5-6	NA	NA	TRBJ1-1	CASSFGGMGHMNTEAFF	TGTGCCAGCAGCTTTGGCGGCATGGGGCACATGAACACTGAAGCTTTCTTT
TRBV25-1	NA	NA	TRBJ2-5	CASSEEETQYF	TGTGCCAGCAGTGAGGAAGAGACCCAGTACTTC
TRBV11-2	TRBD2	NA	TRBJ2-1	CASSLGSGGSEQFF	TGTGCCAGCAGCCTCGGTAGCGGGGGATCTGAGCAGTTCTTC
TRBV28	NA	NA	TRBJ1-5	CASSADRFSNQPQHF	TGTGCCAGCAGCGCCGACAGGTTCAGCAATCAGCCCCAGCATTTT
TRBV29-1	TRBD1	many	TRBJ1-2	CSAPTGWAYGYTF	TGCAGCGCTCCGACAGGGTGGGCCTATGGCTACACCTTC
TRBV25-1	NA	NA	TRBJ2-3	CASSAGAGTMMYF	TGTGCCAGCAGTGCGGGGGCCGGGACTATGATGTATTTT
TRBV30	NA	NA	TRBJ1-5	CAWSREGRQPQHF	TGTGCCTGGAGTAGAGAGGGGCGACAGCCCCAGCATTTT
TRBV5-1	TRBD2	NA	TRBJ2-3	CASSLVAGGTTDTQYF	TGCGCCAGCAGCTTGGTAGCGGGGGGCACCACAGATACGCAGTATTTT
TRBV5-1	NA	NA	TRBJ2-3	CASSLQLATGGTDTQYF	TGCGCCAGCAGCTTGCAGTTAGCGACCGGTGGCACAGATACGCAGTATTTT
TRBV5-4	TRBD1	NA	TRBJ1-2	CASSSRDRGLQALGYTF	TGTGCCAGCAGCTCCCGGGACAGGGGGCTTCAGGCCCTTGGCTACACCTTC
TRBV7-2	NA	NA	TRBJ1-5	CASSLNSVQPQHF	TGTGCCAGCAGCTTAAACTCCGTCCAGCCCCAGCATTTT
TRBV10-3	NA	NA	TRBJ1-3	CAISGGATVSGNTIYF	TGTGCCATCAGTGGGGGGGCGACGGTCTCTGGAAACACCATATATTTT
TRBV9	NA	NA	TRBJ1-4	CASTRGAAATNEKLFF	TGTGCCAGCACCCGGGGAGCAGCCGCAACTAATGAAAAACTGTTTTTT
TRBV12-5	NA	NA	TRBJ2-2	CASGFGGTVMNTGELFF	TGTGCTAGTGGTTTCGGCGGGACAGTTATGAACACCGGGGAGCTGTTTTTT
TRBV10-3	NA	NA	TRBJ2-7	CATGSGYEQYF	TGTGCCACTGGGTCCGGCTACGAGCAGTACTTC
TRBV7-2	TRBD1	NA	TRBJ1-4	CASSADRVGEKLFF	TGTGCCAGCAGCGCGGACAGGGTAGGGGAAAAACTGTTTTTT
TRBV19	NA	NA	TRBJ1-6	CASSPPVGRNPLHF	TGTGCCAGTAGTCCTCCCGTAGGGCGTAATCCCCTCCACTTT